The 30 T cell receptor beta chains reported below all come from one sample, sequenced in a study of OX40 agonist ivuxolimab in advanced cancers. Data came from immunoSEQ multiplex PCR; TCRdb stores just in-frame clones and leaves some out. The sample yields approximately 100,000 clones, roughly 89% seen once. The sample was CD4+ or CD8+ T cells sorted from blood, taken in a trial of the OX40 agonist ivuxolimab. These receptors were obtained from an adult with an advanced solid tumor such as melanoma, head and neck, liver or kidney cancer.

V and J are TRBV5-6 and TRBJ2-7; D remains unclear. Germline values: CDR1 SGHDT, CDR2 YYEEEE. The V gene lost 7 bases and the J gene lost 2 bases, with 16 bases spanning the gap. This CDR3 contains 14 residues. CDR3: CASGPNLTPYEQYF. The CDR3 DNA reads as TGTGCCAGCGGGCCGAACCTTACCCCCTACGAGCAGTACTTC.

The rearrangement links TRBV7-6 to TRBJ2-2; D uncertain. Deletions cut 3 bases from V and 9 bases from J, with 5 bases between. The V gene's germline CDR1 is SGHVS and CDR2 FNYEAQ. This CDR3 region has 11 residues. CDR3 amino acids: CASSLGWELFF. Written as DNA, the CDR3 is TGTGCCAGCAGCTTGGGGTGGGAGCTGTTTTTT.

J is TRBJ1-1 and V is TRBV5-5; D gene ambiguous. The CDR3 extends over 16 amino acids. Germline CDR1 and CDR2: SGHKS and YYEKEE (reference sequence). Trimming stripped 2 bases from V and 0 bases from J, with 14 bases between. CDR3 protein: CASSFGQEVMNTEAFF. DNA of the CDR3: TGTGCCAGCAGCTTCGGGCAAGAAGTAATGAACACTGAAGCTTTCTTT.

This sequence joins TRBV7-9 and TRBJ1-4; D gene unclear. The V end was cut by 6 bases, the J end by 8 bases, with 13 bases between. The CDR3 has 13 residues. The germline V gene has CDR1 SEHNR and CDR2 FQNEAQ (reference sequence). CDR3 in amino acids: CASSLQQREKLFF. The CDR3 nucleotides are TGTGCCAGCAGTCTCCAACAAAGGGAAAAACTGTTTTTT.

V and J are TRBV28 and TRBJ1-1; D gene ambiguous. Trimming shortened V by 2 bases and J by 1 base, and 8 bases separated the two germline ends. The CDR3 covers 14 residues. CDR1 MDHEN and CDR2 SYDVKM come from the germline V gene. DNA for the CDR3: TGTGCCAGCAGTTTAAGCGGACCGAACACTGAAGCTTTCTTT. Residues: CASSLSGPNTEAFF.

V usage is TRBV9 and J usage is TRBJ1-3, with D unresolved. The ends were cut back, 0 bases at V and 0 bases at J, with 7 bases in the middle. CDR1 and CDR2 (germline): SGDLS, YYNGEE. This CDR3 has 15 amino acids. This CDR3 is CASSVAAYSGNTIYF. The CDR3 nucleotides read TGTGCCAGCAGCGTAGCGGCTTACTCTGGAAACACCATATATTTT.

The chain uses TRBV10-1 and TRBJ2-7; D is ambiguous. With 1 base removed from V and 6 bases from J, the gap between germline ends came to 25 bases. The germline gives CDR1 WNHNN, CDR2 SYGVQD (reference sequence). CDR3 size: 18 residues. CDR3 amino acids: CASSELTILPPTQCEQYF. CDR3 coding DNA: TGCGCCAGCAGTGAGTTAACCATATTGCCTCCTACCCAATGCGAGCAGTACTTC.

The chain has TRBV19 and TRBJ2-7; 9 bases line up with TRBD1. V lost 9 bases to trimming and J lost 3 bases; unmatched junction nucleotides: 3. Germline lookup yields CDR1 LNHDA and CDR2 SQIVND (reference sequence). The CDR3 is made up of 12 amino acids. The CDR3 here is CASRTGDYEQYF. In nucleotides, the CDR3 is TGTGCCAGCCGGACAGGGGACTACGAGCAGTACTTC.

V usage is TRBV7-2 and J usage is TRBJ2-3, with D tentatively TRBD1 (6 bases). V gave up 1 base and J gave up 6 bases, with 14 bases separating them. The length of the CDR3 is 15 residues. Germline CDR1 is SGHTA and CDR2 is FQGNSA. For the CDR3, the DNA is TGTGCCAGCAGCTTAGACGGCTTCCAGGGGGATACGCAGTATTTT. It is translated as CASSLDGFQGDTQYF.

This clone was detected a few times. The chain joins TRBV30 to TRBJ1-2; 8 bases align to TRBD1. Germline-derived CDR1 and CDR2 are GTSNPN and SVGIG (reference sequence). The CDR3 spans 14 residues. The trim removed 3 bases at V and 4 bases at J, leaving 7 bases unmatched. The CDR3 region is CAWRTPGQVYGYTF. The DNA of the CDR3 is TGTGCCTGGAGGACCCCGGGACAGGTCTATGGCTACACCTTC.

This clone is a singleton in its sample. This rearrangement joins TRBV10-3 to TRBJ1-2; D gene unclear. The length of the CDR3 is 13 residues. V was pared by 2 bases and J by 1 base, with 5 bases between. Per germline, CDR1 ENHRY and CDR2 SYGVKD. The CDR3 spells CAISELGNYGYTF. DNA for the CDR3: TGTGCCATCAGTGAGCTAGGTAACTATGGCTACACCTTC.

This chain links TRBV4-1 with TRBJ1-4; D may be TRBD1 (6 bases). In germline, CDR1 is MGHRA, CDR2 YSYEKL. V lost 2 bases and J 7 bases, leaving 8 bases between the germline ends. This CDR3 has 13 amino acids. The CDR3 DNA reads TGCGCCAGCAGCCAAATCAGGGGTGAAAAACTGTTTTTT. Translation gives CASSQIRGEKLFF.

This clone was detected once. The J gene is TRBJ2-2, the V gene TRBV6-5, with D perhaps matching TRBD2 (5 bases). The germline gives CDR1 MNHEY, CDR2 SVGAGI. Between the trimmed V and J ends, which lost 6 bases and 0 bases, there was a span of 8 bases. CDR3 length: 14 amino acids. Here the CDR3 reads CASSSGTNTGELFF. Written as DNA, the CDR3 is TGTGCCAGCAGCTCCGGGACGAACACCGGGGAGCTGTTTTTT.

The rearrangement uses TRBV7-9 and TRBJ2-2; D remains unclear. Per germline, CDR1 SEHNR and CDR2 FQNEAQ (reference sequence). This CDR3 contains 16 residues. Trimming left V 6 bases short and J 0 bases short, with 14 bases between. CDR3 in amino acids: CASRPSGTANTGELFF. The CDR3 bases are TGTGCCAGCAGACCGTCCGGAACAGCGAACACCGGGGAGCTGTTTTTT. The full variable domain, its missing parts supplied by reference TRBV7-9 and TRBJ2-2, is DTGVSQNPRHKITKRGQNVTFRCDPISEHNRLYWYRQTLGQGPEFLTYFQNEAQLEKSRLLSDRFSAERPKGSFSTLEIQRTEQGDSAMYLCASRPSGTANTGELFFGEGSRLTVL.

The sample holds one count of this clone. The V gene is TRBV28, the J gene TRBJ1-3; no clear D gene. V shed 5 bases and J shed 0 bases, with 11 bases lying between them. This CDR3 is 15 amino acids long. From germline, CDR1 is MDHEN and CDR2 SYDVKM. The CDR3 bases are TGTGCCAGCAGTAACGGACGGTACTCTGGAAACACCATATATTTT. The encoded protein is CASSNGRYSGNTIYF.

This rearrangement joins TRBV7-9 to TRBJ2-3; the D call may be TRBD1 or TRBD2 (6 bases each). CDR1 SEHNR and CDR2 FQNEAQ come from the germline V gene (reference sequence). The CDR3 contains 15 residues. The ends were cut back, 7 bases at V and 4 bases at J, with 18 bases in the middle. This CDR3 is CASKQSRGGADTQYF. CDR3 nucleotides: TGTGCCAGCAAACAGAGCAGGGGAGGCGCAGATACGCAGTATTTT. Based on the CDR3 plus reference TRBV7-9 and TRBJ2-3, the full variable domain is DTGVSQNPRHKITKRGQNVTFRCDPISEHNRLYWYRQTLGQGPEFLTYFQNEAQLEKSRLLSDRFSAERPKGSFSTLEIQRTEQGDSAMYLCASKQSRGGADTQYFGPGTRLTVL.

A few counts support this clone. For the CDR3, the DNA is TGTGCTAGTGGTTTGGTCTGGGGGGATACGCAGTATTTT. The encoded protein is CASGLVWGDTQYF. The chain recombines TRBV12-5 with TRBJ2-3; D is tentatively TRBD1 or TRBD2 (5 bases each). In germline, CDR1 is LGHNT, CDR2 FRNRAP. The V end was cut by 0 bases, the J end by 6 bases, with 7 bases between. The length of the CDR3 is 13 residues. Combining the CDR3 with reference TRBV12-5 and TRBJ2-3 gives the whole variable domain DARVTQTPRHKVTEMGQEVTMRCQPILGHNTVFWYRQTMMQGLELLAYFRNRAPLDDSGMPKDRFSAEMPDATLATLKIQPSEPRDSAVYFCASGLVWGDTQYFGPGTRLTVL.

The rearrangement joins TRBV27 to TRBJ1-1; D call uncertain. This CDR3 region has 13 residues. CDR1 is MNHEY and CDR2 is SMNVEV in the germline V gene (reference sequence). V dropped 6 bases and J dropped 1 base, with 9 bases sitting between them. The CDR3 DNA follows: TGTGCCAGCAGCCTGCGTTCGAACACTGAAGCTTTCTTT. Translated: CASSLRSNTEAFF.

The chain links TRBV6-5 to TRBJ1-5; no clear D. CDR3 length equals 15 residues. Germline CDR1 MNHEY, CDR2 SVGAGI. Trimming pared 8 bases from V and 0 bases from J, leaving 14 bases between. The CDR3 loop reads CASGLSRTSNQPQHF. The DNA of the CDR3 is TGTGCCAGCGGGTTATCGAGGACTAGCAATCAGCCCCAGCATTTT.

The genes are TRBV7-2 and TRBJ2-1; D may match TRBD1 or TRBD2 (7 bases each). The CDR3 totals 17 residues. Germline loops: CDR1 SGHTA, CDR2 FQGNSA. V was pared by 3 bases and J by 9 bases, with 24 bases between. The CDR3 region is CASSFTGVMGGDSEQFF. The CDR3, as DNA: TGTGCCAGCAGCTTTACAGGGGTGATGGGAGGGGACAGTGAGCAGTTCTTC.

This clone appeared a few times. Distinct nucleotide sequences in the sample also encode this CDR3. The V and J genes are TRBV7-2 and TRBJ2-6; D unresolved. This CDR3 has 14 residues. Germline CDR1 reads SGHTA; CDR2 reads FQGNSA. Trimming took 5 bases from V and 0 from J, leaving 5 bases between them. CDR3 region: CASSRGSGANVLTF. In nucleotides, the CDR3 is TGTGCCAGCAGCCGAGGCTCTGGGGCCAACGTCCTGACTTTC.

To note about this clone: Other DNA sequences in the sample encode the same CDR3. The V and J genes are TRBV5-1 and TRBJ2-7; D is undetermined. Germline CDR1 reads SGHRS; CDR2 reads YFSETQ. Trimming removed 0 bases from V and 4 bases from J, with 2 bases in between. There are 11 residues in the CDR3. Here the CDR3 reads CASSLGYEQYF. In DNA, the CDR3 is TGCGCCAGCAGCTTGGGGTACGAGCAGTACTTC.

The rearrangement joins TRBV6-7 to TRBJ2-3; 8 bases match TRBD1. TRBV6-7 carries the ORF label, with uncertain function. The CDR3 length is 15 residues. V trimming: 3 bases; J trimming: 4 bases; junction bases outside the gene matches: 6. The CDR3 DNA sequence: TGTGCCAGCAGTTATAGGCAGGGGGCATCAGATACGCAGTATTTT. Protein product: CASSYRQGASDTQYF.

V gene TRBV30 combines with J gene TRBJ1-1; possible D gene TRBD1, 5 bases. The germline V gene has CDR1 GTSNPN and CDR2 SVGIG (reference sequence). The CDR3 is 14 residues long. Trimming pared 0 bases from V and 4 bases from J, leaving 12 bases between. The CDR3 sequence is CAWSVGVSFTEAFF. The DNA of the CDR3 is TGTGCCTGGAGTGTAGGGGTCAGCTTCACTGAAGCTTTCTTT.

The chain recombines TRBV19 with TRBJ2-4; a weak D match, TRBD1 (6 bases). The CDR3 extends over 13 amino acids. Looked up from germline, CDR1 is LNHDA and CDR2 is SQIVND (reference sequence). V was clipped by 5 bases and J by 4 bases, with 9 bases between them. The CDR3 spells CASSSGQKNIQYF. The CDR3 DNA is TGTGCCAGTAGTTCCGGACAGAAAAACATTCAGTACTTC. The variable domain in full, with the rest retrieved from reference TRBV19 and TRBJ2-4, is DGGITQSPKYLFRKEGQNVTLSCEQNLNHDAMYWYRQDPGQGLRLIYYSQIVNDFQKGDIAEGYSVSREKKESFPLTVTSAQKNPTAFYLCASSSGQKNIQYFGAGTRLSVL.

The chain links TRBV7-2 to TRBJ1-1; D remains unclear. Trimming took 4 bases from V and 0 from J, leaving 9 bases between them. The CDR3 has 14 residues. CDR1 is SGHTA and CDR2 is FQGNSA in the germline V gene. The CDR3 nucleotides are TGTGCCAGCAGCTGGTCAGATATGAACACTGAAGCTTTCTTT. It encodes CASSWSDMNTEAFF. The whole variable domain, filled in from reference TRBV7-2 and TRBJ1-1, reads GAGVSQSPSNKVTEKGKDVELRCDPISGHTALYWYRQSLGQGLEFLIYFQGNSAPDKSGLPSDRFSAERTGGSVSTLTIQRTQQEDSAVYLCASSWSDMNTEAFFGQGTRLTVV.

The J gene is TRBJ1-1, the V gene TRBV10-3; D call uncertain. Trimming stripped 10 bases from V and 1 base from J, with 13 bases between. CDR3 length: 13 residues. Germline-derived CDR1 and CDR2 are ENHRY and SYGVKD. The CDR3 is CATTDGGNTEAFF. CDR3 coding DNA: TGTGCCACCACGGACGGAGGGAACACTGAAGCTTTCTTT.

CDR3 protein: CASSQWTAGANVLTF. The CDR3 coding sequence is TGTGCCAGCAGCCAATGGACAGCTGGGGCCAACGTCCTGACTTTC. The chain links TRBV4-2 to TRBJ2-6, with D perhaps TRBD1 (6 bases). Germline-derived CDR1 and CDR2 are LGHNA and YNFKEQ. The CDR3 covers 15 residues. V was trimmed by 2 bases and J by 2 bases, leaving 7 bases between them.

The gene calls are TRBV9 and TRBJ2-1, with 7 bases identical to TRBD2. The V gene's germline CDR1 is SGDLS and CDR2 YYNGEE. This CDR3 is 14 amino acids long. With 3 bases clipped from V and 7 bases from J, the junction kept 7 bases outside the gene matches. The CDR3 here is CASSDPTGLNEQFF. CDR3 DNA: TGTGCCAGCAGCGACCCGACGGGACTAAATGAGCAGTTCTTC. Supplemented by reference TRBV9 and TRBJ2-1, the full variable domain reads DSGVTQTPKHLITATGQRVTLRCSPRSGDLSVYWYQQSLDQGLQFLIQYYNGEERAKGNILERFSAQQFPDLHSELNLSSLELGDSALYFCASSDPTGLNEQFFGPGTRLTVL.

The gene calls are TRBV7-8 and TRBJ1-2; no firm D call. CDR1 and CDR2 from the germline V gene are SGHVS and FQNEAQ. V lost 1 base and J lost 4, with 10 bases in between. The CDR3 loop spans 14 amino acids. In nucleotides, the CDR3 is TGTGCCAGCAGCTTAGAGAGGGCGTCCTATGGCTACACCTTC. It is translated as CASSLERASYGYTF.